A single sample gave rise to the 13 T cell receptor beta chains below, sequenced in a study of T cell responses to AZD1222 COVID-19 vaccine. TCRdb keeps only in-frame clones here, not all; method: immunoSEQ multiplex PCR. The sample shows some 100,000 clones, 87% of them seen only once. This sample comprised peripheral blood, obtained on day 0 of AZD1222 vaccination. The origin of the receptors is an adult in good health.

The chain employs TRBV10-2 and TRBJ2-7; D is undetermined. The CDR3 runs 12 residues. Germline loops: CDR1 WSHSY, CDR2 SAAADI. The V gene lost 4 bases and the J gene lost 1 base, with 5 bases spanning the gap. For the CDR3, the DNA is TGCGCCAGCAGTGCAGTATCCTACGAGCAGTACTTC. Its protein is CASSAVSYEQYF.

A single count supports this clone. The chain couples TRBV5-6 to TRBJ1-2; TRBD1 aligns across 7 bases. The CDR3 length is 14 residues. The germline V gene encodes CDR1 SGHDT and CDR2 YYEEEE. The junction had 8 bases not matched to a gene; V was cut back by 3 bases and J by 6 bases. The DNA of the CDR3 is TGTGCCAGCAGCTCCCCGACAGGGACGAATGGCTACACCTTC. Protein: CASSSPTGTNGYTF.

V is TRBV18 and J is TRBJ1-5; the D gene is possibly TRBD1 (6 bases). CDR3 length: 13 residues. The germline V gene has CDR1 KGHSH and CDR2 LQKENI. Trimming took 3 bases from V and 8 from J, leaving 11 bases between them. The CDR3 is CASSPGGPKPQHF. CDR3 in DNA: TGTGCCAGCTCACCCGGGGGGCCCAAGCCCCAGCATTTT.

The rearrangement uses TRBV7-2 and TRBJ1-6; D unresolved. This CDR3 contains 15 residues. V was cut by 4 bases and J by 7 bases, with 14 bases left in between. Germline values: CDR1 SGHTA, CDR2 FQGNSA. CDR3 coding DNA: TGTGCCAGCAGCTCGCAGGCGGTTCAGAATTCACCCCTCCACTTT. It encodes CASSSQAVQNSPLHF.

The chain recombines TRBV5-6 with TRBJ1-3; no firm D call. The V gene lost 4 bases and the J gene lost 0 bases, with 8 bases spanning the gap. The CDR3 has 14 residues. Looked up from germline, CDR1 is SGHDT and CDR2 is YYEEEE. CDR3 loop: CASSRRVSGNTIYF. CDR3 bases: TGTGCCAGCAGCCGTAGGGTCTCTGGAAACACCATATATTTT.

The chain uses TRBV13 and TRBJ2-7, with 8 bases lining up with TRBD2. From germline, CDR1 is PRHDT and CDR2 FYEKMQ (reference sequence). J was trimmed by 4 bases and V by 4 bases; bases with no gene match: 12. The CDR3 spans 16 residues. CDR3 sequence reads: CASSSESGGPLYEQYF. The CDR3 DNA reads as TGTGCCAGCAGCTCAGAGAGCGGGGGCCCCCTTTACGAGCAGTACTTC.

The chain joins TRBV6-5 to TRBJ2-3; 7 positions agree with TRBD1. CDR1 MNHEY and CDR2 SVGAGI come from the germline V gene. V lost 6 bases, J lost 0 bases, and 6 bases stayed unmatched. The CDR3 spans 15 residues. The CDR3 sequence is CASRRAGGSTDTQYF. CDR3 nucleotides: TGTGCCAGCAGACGGGCAGGGGGAAGCACAGATACGCAGTATTTT.

The rearrangement joins TRBV5-6 to TRBJ1-1; D is possibly TRBD1 (5 bases). Looked up from germline, CDR1 is SGHDT and CDR2 is YYEEEE. This CDR3 spans 13 amino acids. V lost 4 bases and J lost 4, with 11 bases in between. The CDR3 sequence: CASSQAGGTEAFF. The CDR3, as DNA: TGTGCCAGCAGCCAAGCCGGGGGCACTGAAGCTTTCTTT.

This rearrangement joins TRBV19 to TRBJ1-5; D uncertain. V lost 5 bases, J lost 5 bases, and 13 bases lay in between. CDR3 length: 14 residues. The V gene's germline CDR1 is LNHDA and CDR2 SQIVND (reference sequence). In DNA, the CDR3 is TGTGCCAGTAGTTGGAGTGGAGGGCATCAGCCCCAGCATTTT. This sequence encodes CASSWSGGHQPQHF.

The rearrangement uses TRBV11-1 and TRBJ2-7; TRBD1 matches 11 bases. Trimming removed 5 bases from V and 6 bases from J; junction bases left unmatched: 6. Germline loops: CDR1 SGHAT, CDR2 FQDESV (reference sequence). The CDR3 covers 14 residues. The CDR3 is CASSRTGGAFEQYF. For the CDR3, the DNA is TGTGCCAGCAGCCGGACAGGGGGCGCGTTCGAGCAGTACTTC.

The chain couples TRBV6-5 to TRBJ1-2; 8 positions agree with TRBD1. V shed 10 bases and J 8 bases; nucleotides not matched to a gene: 6. CDR3 length: 11 amino acids. Germline CDR1 and CDR2: MNHEY and SVGAGI. Here the CDR3 reads CATGTGLGYTF. CDR3 DNA: TGTGCCACCGGGACAGGTTTAGGCTACACCTTC.

The rearrangement joins TRBV5-1 to TRBJ2-3; D unclear. CDR3 size: 12 residues. Trimming removed 0 bases from V and 5 bases from J, with 4 bases in between. Per germline, CDR1 SGHRS and CDR2 YFSETQ. CDR3 in DNA: TGCGCCAGCAGCTTGGCTGGAGATACGCAGTATTTT. Translating it yields CASSLAGDTQYF.

The chain carries TRBV19 and TRBJ1-2; TRBD1 agrees at 10 bases. This CDR3 is 16 amino acids long. The V segment lost 9 bases and the J segment 0 bases; nucleotides outside the gene matches: 10. Looked up from germline, CDR1 is LNHDA and CDR2 is SQIVND (reference sequence). The DNA of the CDR3 is TGTGCCAGCGTCCGGGACAGGGGTATAACTAACTATGGCTACACCTTC. It translates to CASVRDRGITNYGYTF.